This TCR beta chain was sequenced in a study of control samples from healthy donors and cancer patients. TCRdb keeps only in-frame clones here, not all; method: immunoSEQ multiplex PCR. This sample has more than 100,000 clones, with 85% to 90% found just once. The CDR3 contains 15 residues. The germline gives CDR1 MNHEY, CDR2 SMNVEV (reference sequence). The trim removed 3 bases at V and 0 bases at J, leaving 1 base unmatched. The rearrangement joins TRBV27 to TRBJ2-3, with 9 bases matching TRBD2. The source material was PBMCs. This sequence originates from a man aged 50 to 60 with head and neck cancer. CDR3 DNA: TGTGCCAGCAGTTTCACTAGCGGGAGCACAGATACGCAGTATTTT. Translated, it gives CASSFTSGSTDTQYF.